Below are 31 T cell receptor beta chains sequenced from a single sample in a study of control samples from healthy donors and cancer patients. Some clones are missing from TCRdb's copy, which holds only in-frame ones; the method was immunoSEQ multiplex PCR. The specimen's table records 150,000 to 200,000 clones. Sequences were obtained from blood. All receptors come from a woman aged 25-40 years in good health.

The gene calls are TRBV5-6 and TRBJ2-1, with TRBD1 matching 9 bases. CDR3 length: 16 amino acids. The germline V gene has CDR1 SGHDT and CDR2 YYEEEE. Trimming at V came to 4 bases and at J to 6 bases, leaving 11 bases not matched to a gene. The CDR3 coding sequence is TGTGCCAGCAGCGTGTCCAGGGACAGGGTGGTCAATGAGCAGTTCTTC. This codes for CASSVSRDRVVNEQFF.

The rearrangement links TRBV7-9 to TRBJ1-2; no firm D call. Deletions cut 1 base from V and 1 base from J, with 4 bases between. The length of the CDR3 is 13 residues. Germline CDR1 is SEHNR and CDR2 is FQNEAQ (reference sequence). The CDR3: CASSLDINYGYTF. CDR3 nucleotide sequence: TGTGCCAGCAGCTTAGACATTAACTATGGCTACACCTTC. Full variable domain (rest looked up from reference TRBV7-9 and TRBJ1-2): DTGVSQNPRHKITKRGQNVTFRCDPISEHNRLYWYRQTLGQGPEFLTYFQNEAQLEKSRLLSDRFSAERPKGSFSTLEIQRTEQGDSAMYLCASSLDINYGYTFGSGTRLTVV.

The chain uses TRBV6-2 or TRBV6-3 and TRBJ1-2; D is undetermined. V gave up 5 bases and J gave up 4 bases, with 14 bases separating them. Germline loops: CDR1 MNHEY, CDR2 SVGEGT. CDR3 length equals 14 residues. The CDR3 reads CASSQLQRLYGYTF. The CDR3 DNA follows: TGTGCCAGCAGTCAGTTACAGCGTCTCTATGGCTACACCTTC.

This chain connects TRBV6-5 to TRBJ1-3; D unresolved. Trimming pared 2 bases from V and 0 bases from J, leaving 8 bases between. There are 15 residues in the CDR3. Per germline, CDR1 MNHEY and CDR2 SVGAGI. The CDR3 region is CASSYDTPSGNTIYF. The CDR3 coding sequence is TGTGCCAGCAGTTACGACACCCCCTCTGGAAACACCATATATTTT.

This chain links TRBV4-1 with TRBJ1-4; TRBD1 matches 7 bases. The CDR3 contains 15 residues. In germline, CDR1 is MGHRA, CDR2 YSYEKL. V was pared by 2 bases and J by 6 bases, with 6 bases of the junction left unmatched. For the CDR3, the DNA is TGCGCCAGCAGCCAAAGTGACAGGGTGGATGAAAAACTGTTTTTT. Translation gives CASSQSDRVDEKLFF.

The rearrangement joins TRBV9 to TRBJ1-2; TRBD1 aligns across 9 bases. CDR1 is SGDLS, CDR2 YYNGEE, per germline. This CDR3 is 16 amino acids long. The V gene end was trimmed by 0 bases and the J gene end by 2 bases; junction bases not matched to a gene: 5. CDR3 bases: TGTGCCAGCAGCGTAGACGGGACAGGGATCAACTATGGCTACACCTTC. Amino acids: CASSVDGTGINYGYTF.

The chain recombines TRBV5-4 with TRBJ1-1; no clear D. This CDR3 spans 15 amino acids. The V gene lost 6 bases and the J gene lost 0 bases, with 15 bases spanning the gap. Germline V gene sequence: CDR1 SGHNT, CDR2 YYREEE (reference sequence). CDR3 residues: CASTQIAGMNTEAFF. The CDR3 DNA reads TGTGCCAGCACCCAAATCGCGGGGATGAACACTGAAGCTTTCTTT.

The chain recombines TRBV21-1 with TRBJ1-6. TRBV21-1 is reported as a pseudogene. The CDR3 is 19 amino acids. CDR3 coding DNA: TGTGCCAGCAGTCATCACGACGGGGGATTTAGCTCCTATAATTCACCCCTCCACTTT. Translation: CASSHHDGGFSSYNSPLHF.

The rearrangement joins TRBV27 to TRBJ2-2, with a possible D match to TRBD1 (7 bases). Trimming pared 4 bases from V and 7 bases from J, leaving 22 bases between. The germline CDR1 and CDR2 sequences are MNHEY and SMNVEV (reference sequence). This CDR3 is built from 17 residues. The CDR3 reads CASSYQGGPPQGGELFF. As DNA, the CDR3 is TGTGCCAGCAGTTACCAGGGGGGTCCCCCTCAGGGCGGGGAGCTGTTTTTT.

In DNA form, the CDR3 reads TGTGCCAGCAGCCAAGAGCAGGGGCTTCAAGCTTTCTTT. Amino acid sequence: CASSQEQGLQAFF. The chain carries TRBV14 and TRBJ1-1; D is possibly TRBD1 (6 bases). Trimming pared 0 bases from V and 9 bases from J, leaving 11 bases between. Germline V lookup: CDR1 SGHDN, CDR2 FVKESK. The CDR3 loop spans 13 amino acids. Together with reference TRBV14 and TRBJ1-1, the CDR3 gives the full variable domain: EAGVTQFPSHSVIEKGQTVTLRCDPISGHDNLYWYRRVMGKEIKFLLHFVKESKQDESGMPNNRFLAERTGGTYSTLKVQPAELEDSGVYFCASSQEQGLQAFFGQGTRLTVV.

The DNA for the CDR3 is TGTGCCAGCAGCCCAAACAGGGGGGATAATGAAAAACTGTTTTTT. This codes for CASSPNRGDNEKLFF. This chain joins TRBV4-2 and TRBJ1-4; TRBD1 aligns across 8 bases. The CDR3 is 15 amino acids. CDR1 and CDR2 (germline): LGHNA, YNFKEQ. Losses at the gene ends were 4 bases for V and 4 bases for J; bases not matched to a gene: 5.

The chain joins TRBV28 to TRBJ1-1; no definite D call. The CDR3 runs to 13 residues. In germline, CDR1 is MDHEN, CDR2 SYDVKM. Between the trimmed V and J ends, which lost 2 bases and 0 bases, there was a span of 4 bases. CDR3 coding DNA: TGTGCCAGCAGTTTAAGGGTGAACACTGAAGCTTTCTTT. Its protein is CASSLRVNTEAFF.

This chain links TRBV7-3 with TRBJ2-1; perhaps TRBD2 as D (7 bases). The V end lost 3 bases, the J end lost 5 bases, and 17 bases lay between the germline ends. This CDR3 comprises 16 residues. Germline-derived CDR1 and CDR2 are SGHTA and FQGTGA. This chain's CDR3 is CASSLIGTGRDNEQFF. Here the CDR3 DNA reads TGTGCCAGCAGCTTGATCGGCACAGGGAGGGACAATGAGCAGTTCTTC.

The J gene is TRBJ2-5, the V gene TRBV18; D is uncertain. The V end lost 6 bases, the J end lost 2 bases, and 7 bases lay between the germline ends. Germline CDR1 KGHSH, CDR2 LQKENI. This CDR3 region has 12 residues. CDR3 protein: CASSLNQETQYF. The DNA for the CDR3 is TGTGCCAGCTCCCTGAATCAAGAGACCCAGTACTTC.

The V gene is TRBV5-1, the J gene TRBJ2-3; D may match TRBD1 or TRBD2 (5 bases each). Germline CDR1 is SGHRS and CDR2 is YFSETQ. V shed 0 bases and J shed 0 bases, with 8 bases lying between them. The CDR3 runs to 15 residues. The CDR3 nucleotides are TGCGCCAGCAGCTTGGGGGGGTCTAGCACAGATACGCAGTATTTT. It specifies CASSLGGSSTDTQYF.

The chain combines TRBV5-1 with TRBJ2-7, with D perhaps matching TRBD2 (5 bases). Trimming removed 0 bases from V and 2 bases from J, with 6 bases in between. CDR3 length equals 13 residues. Per the germline V gene, CDR1 is SGHRS and CDR2 is YFSETQ. In DNA, the CDR3 is TGCGCCAGCAGCTTGGAGGAGGCCTACGAGCAGTACTTC. Protein: CASSLEEAYEQYF.

The chain recombines TRBV10-1 with TRBJ1-3; D remains ambiguous. V was cut by 6 bases and J by 0 bases, with 12 bases left in between. The CDR3 is 15 amino acids. The germline V gene encodes CDR1 WNHNN and CDR2 SYGVQD (reference sequence). CDR3 sequence: CASSATDVSGNTIYF. The CDR3, as DNA: TGCGCCAGCAGCGCCACGGACGTCTCTGGAAACACCATATATTTT.

The chain couples TRBV10-1 to TRBJ1-2, with D possibly matching TRBD1 (5 bases). The V end lost 6 bases, the J end lost 4 bases, and 24 bases lay between the germline ends. The V gene's germline CDR1 is WNHNN and CDR2 SYGVQD (reference sequence). CDR3 length: 17 amino acids. The CDR3 sequence is CASSVLPSREGSYGYTF. CDR3 bases: TGCGCCAGCAGCGTTTTACCCTCCAGGGAGGGTTCCTATGGCTACACCTTC.

The gene calls are TRBV18 and TRBJ2-7; D uncertain. The CDR3 length is 13 residues. V lost 0 bases to trimming and J lost 9 bases, with 12 bases between them. Germline V gene lookup returns CDR1 KGHSH and CDR2 LQKENI. The CDR3 protein is CASSPPTETGQYF. The CDR3 coding sequence is TGTGCCAGCTCACCACCTACAGAGACCGGGCAGTACTTC. The full variable domain, with the rest looked up from reference TRBV18 and TRBJ2-7, is NAGVMQNPRHLVRRRGQEARLRCSPMKGHSHVYWYRQLPEEGLKFMVYLQKENIIDESGMPKERFSAEFPKEGPSILRIQQVVRGDSAAYFCASSPPTETGQYFGPGTRLTVT.

The rearrangement uses TRBV3-1 (or the pseudogene TRBV3-2) and TRBJ1-2; a weak D match, TRBD1 (5 bases). The CDR3 totals 17 residues. V dropped 1 base and J dropped 6 bases, with 21 bases sitting between them. CDR1 is LGHDT, CDR2 YNNKEL, per germline (reference sequence). CDR3 in amino acids: CASSQGAEGPRGHGYTF. CDR3 DNA sequence: TGTGCCAGCAGCCAAGGGGCGGAGGGGCCGCGGGGCCATGGCTACACCTTC.

The rearrangement uses TRBV30 and TRBJ2-6; D not resolved. CDR1 GTSNPN and CDR2 SVGIG come from the germline V gene (reference sequence). V dropped 2 bases and J dropped 2 bases, with 7 bases sitting between them. This CDR3 spans 14 amino acids. The chain's CDR3 is CAWSSYTGANVLTF. The CDR3, as DNA: TGTGCCTGGAGTTCCTATACTGGGGCCAACGTCCTGACTTTC. Full variable domain (remainder filled in from reference TRBV30 and TRBJ2-6): SQTIHQWPATLVQPVGSPLSLECTVEGTSNPNLYWYRQAAGRGLQLLFYSVGIGQISSEVPQNLSASRPQDRQFILSSKKLLLSDSGFYLCAWSSYTGANVLTFGAGSRLTVL.

This chain connects TRBV5-1 to TRBJ1-1; D perhaps matches TRBD1 (5 bases). The CDR3 loop spans 14 amino acids. V lost 6 bases and J lost 1, with 13 bases in between. The V gene's germline CDR1 is SGHRS and CDR2 YFSETQ. The CDR3 region has the DNA TGCGCCAGCACATATAATACAGGGAACACTGAAGCTTTCTTT. This encodes CASTYNTGNTEAFF.

CDR3 sequence (DNA): TGTGCCAGCAGCTTTGAGGGGCCCAATTACGAGCAGTACTTC. Amino acid sequence: CASSFEGPNYEQYF. The V and J genes are TRBV11-1 and TRBJ2-7; D might be TRBD1 or TRBD2, each matching 5 bases. Trimming removed 3 bases from V and 4 bases from J, with 13 bases in between. Germline V gene sequence: CDR1 SGHAT, CDR2 FQDESV (reference sequence). The CDR3 is 14 residues long.

This chain uses TRBV5-1 with TRBJ2-7; no definite D call. Trimming pared 2 bases from V and 5 bases from J, leaving 17 bases between. The germline gives CDR1 SGHRS, CDR2 YFSETQ. The CDR3 runs to 15 residues. CDR3 coding DNA: TGCGCCAGCAGCTTTTCCCCCGCCTTGGTCGACGAGCAGTACTTC. It encodes CASSFSPALVDEQYF. The variable domain in full, completed from reference TRBV5-1 and TRBJ2-7, reads KAGVTQTPRYLIKTRGQQVTLSCSPISGHRSVSWYQQTPGQGLQFLFEYFSETQRNKGNFPGRFSGRQFSNSRSEMNVSTLELGDSALYLCASSFSPALVDEQYFGPGTRLTVT.

The chain is built from TRBV10-3 and TRBJ1-6; no clear D. This CDR3 has 9 amino acids. Germline CDR1 ENHRY, CDR2 SYGVKD. The V end was cut by 6 bases, the J end by 10 bases, with 1 base between. In DNA, the CDR3 is TGTGCCATCAGCTCACCCCTCCACTTT. It specifies CAISSPLHF.

The rearrangement joins TRBV3-1 (or the pseudogene TRBV3-2) to TRBJ1-3; D perhaps matches TRBD1 (5 bases). Trimming pared 0 bases from V and 0 bases from J, leaving 12 bases between. CDR1 and CDR2 (germline): LGHDT, YNNKEL (reference sequence). The CDR3 is made up of 17 amino acids. The CDR3 DNA follows: TGTGCCAGCAGCCAAGACCTAAAGACAGCCTCTGGAAACACCATATATTTT. Encoded protein: CASSQDLKTASGNTIYF.

In regard to this clone: Other DNA sequences in the same sample also yield this CDR3. The chain is built from TRBV7-8 and TRBJ2-7, with unresolved D. This CDR3 is 11 amino acids long. Germline V gene data show CDR1 as SGHVS and CDR2 as FQNEAQ. V gave up 5 bases and J gave up 4 bases, with 6 bases separating them. CDR3 sequence (DNA): TGTGCCAGCAGCCCTTCTTACGAGCAGTACTTC. Translation: CASSPSYEQYF.

The V call is TRBV7-2, the J call TRBJ2-2, with D possibly being TRBD2 (7 bases). V was cut by 5 bases and J by 5 bases, with 15 bases left in between. This CDR3 is 15 amino acids long. Germline-derived CDR1 and CDR2 are SGHTA and FQGNSA. The CDR3 region is CASSTRTRGTGELFF. The CDR3 DNA sequence: TGTGCCAGCAGCACTCGGACTAGGGGGACCGGGGAGCTGTTTTTT. Based on the CDR3 plus reference TRBV7-2 and TRBJ2-2, the full variable domain is GAGVSQSPSNKVTEKGKDVELRCDPISGHTALYWYRQSLGQGLEFLIYFQGNSAPDKSGLPSDRFSAERTGGSVSTLTIQRTQQEDSAVYLCASSTRTRGTGELFFGEGSRLTVL.

The V gene is TRBV4-3, the J gene TRBJ1-1; D remains unclear. Trimming left V 4 bases short and J 0 bases short, with 9 bases between. CDR1 LGHNA and CDR2 YSLEER come from the germline V gene. This CDR3 region has 14 residues. CDR3 loop: CASSPRALNTEAFF. CDR3 in DNA: TGCGCCAGCAGCCCACGGGCCTTGAACACTGAAGCTTTCTTT.

The chain carries TRBV7-2 and TRBJ1-3; 8 bases are shared with TRBD1. Looked up from germline, CDR1 is SGHTA and CDR2 is FQGNSA. V was clipped by 3 bases and J by 3 bases; unmatched bases: 4. This CDR3 has 15 amino acids. The CDR3 spells CASSFDRGSGNTIYF. In DNA form, the CDR3 reads TGTGCCAGCAGCTTTGACAGGGGTAGTGGAAACACCATATATTTT.

The CDR3 loop is CASSFVGRGLQPQHF. The DNA of the CDR3 is TGTGCCAGCAGTTTTGTGGGCAGGGGGCTTCAGCCCCAGCATTTT. The V gene is TRBV28, the J gene TRBJ1-5, with 8 bases that match TRBD1. This CDR3 spans 15 amino acids. Germline CDR1 MDHEN, CDR2 SYDVKM. Losses at the gene ends were 3 bases for V and 6 bases for J; bases not matched to a gene: 7.